The 3 T cell receptor beta chains given below trace back to one sample, sequenced in a study of blood T cell repertoires in COVID-19. TCRdb's table, derived via immunoSEQ multiplex PCR, lists solely in-frame clones and lacks some. The data show about 35,000 clones, around four fifths seen once. The sample consisted of peripheral blood. These receptors were taken from a man between 50 and 59 years old with acute or convalescent COVID-19.

The chain joins TRBV28 to TRBJ1-5; D perhaps matches TRBD1 (5 bases). The germline V gene has CDR1 MDHEN and CDR2 SYDVKM. This CDR3 spans 13 amino acids. With 5 bases removed from V and 6 bases from J, the gap between germline ends came to 11 bases. Here the CDR3 DNA reads TGTGCCAGCAGTCCACAGGATTTTCAGCCCCAGCATTTT. Protein: CASSPQDFQPQHF.

The chain carries TRBV5-5 and TRBJ2-3, with D hard to call. CDR1 SGHKS and CDR2 YYEKEE come from the germline V gene (reference sequence). The CDR3 length is 14 residues. Between the trimmed V and J ends, which lost 0 bases and 4 bases, there was a span of 9 bases. CDR3 sequence: CASSLGASADTQYF. The CDR3 nucleotides read TGTGCCAGCAGCTTGGGAGCTTCCGCAGATACGCAGTATTTT.

The rearrangement links TRBV18 to TRBJ1-6, with TRBD1 identical over 7 bases. Per germline, CDR1 KGHSH and CDR2 LQKENI. J gave up 4 bases and V 3 bases, and 3 bases lay outside the gene matches. The CDR3 contains 15 residues. In DNA, the CDR3 is TGTGCCAGCTCACCCGAACAGGGGTATAATTCACCCCTCCACTTT. It translates to CASSPEQGYNSPLHF.